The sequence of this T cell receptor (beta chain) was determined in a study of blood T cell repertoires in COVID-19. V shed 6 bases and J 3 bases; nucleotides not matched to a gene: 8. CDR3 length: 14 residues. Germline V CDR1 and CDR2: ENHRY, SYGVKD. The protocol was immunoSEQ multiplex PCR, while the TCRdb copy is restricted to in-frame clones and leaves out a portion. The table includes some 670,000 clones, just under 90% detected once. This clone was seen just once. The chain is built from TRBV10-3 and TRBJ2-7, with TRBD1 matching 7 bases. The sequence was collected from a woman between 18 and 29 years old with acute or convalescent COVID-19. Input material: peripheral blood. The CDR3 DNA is TGTGCCATCAGAGGGGACAGAACCTACTACGAGCAGTACTTC. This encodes CAIRGDRTYYEQYF.